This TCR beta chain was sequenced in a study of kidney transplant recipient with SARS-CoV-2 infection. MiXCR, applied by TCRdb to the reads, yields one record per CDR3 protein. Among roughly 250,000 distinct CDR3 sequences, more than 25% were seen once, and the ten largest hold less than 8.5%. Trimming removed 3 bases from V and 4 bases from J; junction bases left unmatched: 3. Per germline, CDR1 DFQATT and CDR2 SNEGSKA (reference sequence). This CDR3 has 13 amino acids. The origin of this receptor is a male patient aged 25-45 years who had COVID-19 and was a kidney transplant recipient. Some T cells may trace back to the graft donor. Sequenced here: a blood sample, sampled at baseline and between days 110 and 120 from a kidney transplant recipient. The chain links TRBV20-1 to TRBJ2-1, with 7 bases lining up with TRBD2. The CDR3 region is CSARAGAYNEQFF. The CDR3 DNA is TGCAGTGCTAGGGCGGGAGCTTACAATGAGCAGTTCTTC.